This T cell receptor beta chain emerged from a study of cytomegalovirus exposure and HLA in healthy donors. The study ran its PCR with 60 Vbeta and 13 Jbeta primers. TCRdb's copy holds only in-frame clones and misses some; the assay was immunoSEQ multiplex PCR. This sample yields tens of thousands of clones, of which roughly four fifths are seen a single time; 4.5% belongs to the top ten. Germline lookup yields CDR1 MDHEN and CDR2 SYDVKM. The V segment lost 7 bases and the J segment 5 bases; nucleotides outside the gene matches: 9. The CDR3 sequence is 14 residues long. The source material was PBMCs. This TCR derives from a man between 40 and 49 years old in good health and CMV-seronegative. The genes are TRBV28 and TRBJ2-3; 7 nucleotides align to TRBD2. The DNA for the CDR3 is TGTGCCAGCAATCCGAGCGGGACCGTAGATACGCAGTATTTT. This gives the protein CASNPSGTVDTQYF. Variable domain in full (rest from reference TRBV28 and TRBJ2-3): DVKVTQSSRYLVKRTGEKVFLECVQDMDHENMFWYRQDPGLGLRLIYFSYDVKMKEKGDIPEGYSVSREKKERFSLILESASTNQTSMYLCASNPSGTVDTQYFGPGTRLTVL.